The present TCR beta chain was sequenced within a study of control samples from healthy donors and cancer patients. J was trimmed by 2 bases and V by 1 base; bases with no gene match: 1. This CDR3 is built from 15 residues. Germline CDR1 is SGHAT and CDR2 is FQNNGV. Using immunoSEQ multiplex PCR, the repertoire was profiled, and TCRdb retains in-frame clones only, with some absent. The sample consists of about 120,000 clones, about 89% of them appearing once. The chain carries TRBV11-2 and TRBJ1-3; 8 bases match TRBD1. Sequenced sample: blood. The receptor's source is a man between 50 and 59 years old in good health. CDR3 in DNA: TGTGCCAGCAGCTTAGGGGGACAGGCTGGAAACACCATATATTTT. As protein: CASSLGGQAGNTIYF.